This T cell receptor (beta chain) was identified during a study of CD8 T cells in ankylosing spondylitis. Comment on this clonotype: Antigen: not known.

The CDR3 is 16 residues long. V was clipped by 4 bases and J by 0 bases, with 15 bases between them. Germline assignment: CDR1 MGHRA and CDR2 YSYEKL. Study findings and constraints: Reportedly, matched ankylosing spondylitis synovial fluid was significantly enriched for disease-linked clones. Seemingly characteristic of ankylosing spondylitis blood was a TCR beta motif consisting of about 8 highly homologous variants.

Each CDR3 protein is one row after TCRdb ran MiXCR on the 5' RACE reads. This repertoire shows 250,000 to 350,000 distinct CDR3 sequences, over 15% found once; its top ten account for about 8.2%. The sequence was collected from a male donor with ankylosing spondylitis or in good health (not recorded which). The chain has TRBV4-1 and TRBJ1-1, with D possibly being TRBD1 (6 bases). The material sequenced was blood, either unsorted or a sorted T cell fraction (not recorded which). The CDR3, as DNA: TGCGCCAGCAGCCCCCAAGGGGGGGACTTGAACACTGAAGCTTTCTTT. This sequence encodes CASSPQGGDLNTEAFF.